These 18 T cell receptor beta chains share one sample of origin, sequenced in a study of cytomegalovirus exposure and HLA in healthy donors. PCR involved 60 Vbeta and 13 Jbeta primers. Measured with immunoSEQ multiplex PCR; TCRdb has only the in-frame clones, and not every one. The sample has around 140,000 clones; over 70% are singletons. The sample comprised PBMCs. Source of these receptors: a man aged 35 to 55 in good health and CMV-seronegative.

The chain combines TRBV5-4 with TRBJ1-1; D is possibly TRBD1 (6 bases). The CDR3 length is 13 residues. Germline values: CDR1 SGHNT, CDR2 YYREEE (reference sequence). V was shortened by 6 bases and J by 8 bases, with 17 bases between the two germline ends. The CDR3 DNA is TGTGCCAGCACCACAGGGACGGTAAAAGAAGCTTTCTTT. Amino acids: CASTTGTVKEAFF. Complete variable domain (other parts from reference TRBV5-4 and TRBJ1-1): ETGVTQSPTHLIKTRGQQVTLRCSSQSGHNTVSWYQQALGQGPQFIFQYYREEENGRGNFPPRFSGLQFPNYSSELNVNALELDDSALYLCASTTGTVKEAFFGQGTRLTVV.

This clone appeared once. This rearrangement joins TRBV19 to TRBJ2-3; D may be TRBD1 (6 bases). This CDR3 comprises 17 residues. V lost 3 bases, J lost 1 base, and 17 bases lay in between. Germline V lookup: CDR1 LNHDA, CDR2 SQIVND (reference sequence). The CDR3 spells CASSMALGGRGTDTQYF. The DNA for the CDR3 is TGTGCCAGTAGTATGGCCCTAGGGGGACGGGGCACAGATACGCAGTATTTT.

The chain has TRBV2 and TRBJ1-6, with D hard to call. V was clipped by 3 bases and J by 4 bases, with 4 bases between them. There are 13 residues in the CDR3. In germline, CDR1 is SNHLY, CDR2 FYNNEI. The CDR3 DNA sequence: TGTGCCAGCAGTGACGCGTATAATTCACCCCTCCACTTT. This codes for CASSDAYNSPLHF.

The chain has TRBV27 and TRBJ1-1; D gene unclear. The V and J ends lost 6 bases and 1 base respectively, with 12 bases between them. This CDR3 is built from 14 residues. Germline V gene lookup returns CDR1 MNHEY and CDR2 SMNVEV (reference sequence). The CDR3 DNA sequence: TGTGCCAGCAGCTCAACCTTAGCGAACACTGAAGCTTTCTTT. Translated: CASSSTLANTEAFF.

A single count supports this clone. CDR3 sequence reads: CASSVQGTRLYEQYF. The CDR3 nucleotides are TGTGCCAGTAGTGTACAGGGGACTAGACTCTACGAGCAGTACTTC. The chain joins TRBV19 to TRBJ2-7; TRBD2 is a possible D gene (8 bases). Trimming cost V 5 bases and J 3 bases, with 17 bases left between them. The CDR3 is 15 amino acids. Germline V lookup: CDR1 LNHDA, CDR2 SQIVND (reference sequence). Full variable domain (outside the CDR3, taken from reference TRBV19 and TRBJ2-7): DGGITQSPKYLFRKEGQNVTLSCEQNLNHDAMYWYRQDPGQGLRLIYYSQIVNDFQKGDIAEGYSVSREKKESFPLTVTSAQKNPTAFYLCASSVQGTRLYEQYFGPGTRLTVT.

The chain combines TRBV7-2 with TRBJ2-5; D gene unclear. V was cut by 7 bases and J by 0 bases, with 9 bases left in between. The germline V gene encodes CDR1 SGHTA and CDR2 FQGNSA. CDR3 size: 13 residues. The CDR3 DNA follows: TGTGCCAGCATTATTCGGGACCAAGAGACCCAGTACTTC. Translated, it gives CASIIRDQETQYF.

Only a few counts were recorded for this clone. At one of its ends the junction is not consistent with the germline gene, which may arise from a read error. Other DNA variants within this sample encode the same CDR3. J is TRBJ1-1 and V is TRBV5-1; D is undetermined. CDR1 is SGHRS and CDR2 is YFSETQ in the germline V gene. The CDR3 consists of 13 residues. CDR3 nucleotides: TGTGCCAGCAGCTTGGCCGGGAACACTGAAGCTTTCTTT. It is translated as CASSLAGNTEAFF.

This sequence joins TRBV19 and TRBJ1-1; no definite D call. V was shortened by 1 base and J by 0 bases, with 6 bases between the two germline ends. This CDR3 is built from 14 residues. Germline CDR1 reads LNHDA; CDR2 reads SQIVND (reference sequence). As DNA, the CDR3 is TGTGCCAGTAGTATAGGCCAGGTGAACACTGAAGCTTTCTTT. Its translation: CASSIGQVNTEAFF.

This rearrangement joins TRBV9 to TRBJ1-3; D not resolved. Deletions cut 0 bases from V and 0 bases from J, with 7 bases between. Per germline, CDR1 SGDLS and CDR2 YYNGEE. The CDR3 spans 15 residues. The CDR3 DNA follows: TGTGCCAGCAGCGTAGGGTCTATCTCTGGAAACACCATATATTTT. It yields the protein CASSVGSISGNTIYF.

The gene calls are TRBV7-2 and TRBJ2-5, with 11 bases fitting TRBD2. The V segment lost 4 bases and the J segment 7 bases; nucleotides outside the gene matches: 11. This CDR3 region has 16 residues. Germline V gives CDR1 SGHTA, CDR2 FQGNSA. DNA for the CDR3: TGTGCCAGCAGCTGGCCGTTAGCGGGGGGGCTTGGGACCCAGTACTTC. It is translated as CASSWPLAGGLGTQYF.

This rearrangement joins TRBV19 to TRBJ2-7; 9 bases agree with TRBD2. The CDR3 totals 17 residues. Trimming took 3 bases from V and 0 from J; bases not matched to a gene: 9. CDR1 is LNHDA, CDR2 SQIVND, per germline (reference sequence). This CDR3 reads CASSINLAGETSYEQYF. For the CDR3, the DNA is TGTGCCAGTAGTATCAATTTAGCGGGGGAAACCTCCTACGAGCAGTACTTC.

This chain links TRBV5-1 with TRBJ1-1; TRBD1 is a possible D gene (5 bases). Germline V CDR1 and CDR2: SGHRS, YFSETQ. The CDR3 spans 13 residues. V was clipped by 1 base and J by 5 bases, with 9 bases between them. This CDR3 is CASSLWGTTEAFF. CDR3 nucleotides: TGCGCCAGCAGCTTGTGGGGCACGACTGAAGCTTTCTTT.

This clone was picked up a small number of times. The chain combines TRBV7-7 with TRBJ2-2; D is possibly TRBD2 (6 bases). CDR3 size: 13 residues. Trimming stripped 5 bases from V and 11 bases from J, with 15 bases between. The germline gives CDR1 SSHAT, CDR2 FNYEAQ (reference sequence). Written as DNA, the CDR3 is TGTGCCAGCAGCCTAGGAGTGGGGGGAGAGCTGTTTTTT. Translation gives CASSLGVGGELFF.

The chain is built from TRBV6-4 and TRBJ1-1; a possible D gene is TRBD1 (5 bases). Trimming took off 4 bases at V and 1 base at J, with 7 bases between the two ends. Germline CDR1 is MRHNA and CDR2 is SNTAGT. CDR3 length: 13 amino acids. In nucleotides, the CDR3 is TGTGCCAGCAGTGCCAGGGAGAACACTGAAGCTTTCTTT. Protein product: CASSARENTEAFF.

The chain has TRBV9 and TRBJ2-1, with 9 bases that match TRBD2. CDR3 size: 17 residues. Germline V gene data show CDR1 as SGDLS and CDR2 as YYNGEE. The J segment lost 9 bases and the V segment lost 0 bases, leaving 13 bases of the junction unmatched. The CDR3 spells CASSVGLGGSGGGEQFF. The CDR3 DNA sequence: TGTGCCAGCAGCGTAGGGTTGGGCGGTAGCGGGGGTGGTGAGCAGTTCTTC.

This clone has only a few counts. In nucleotides, the CDR3 is TGCGCCAGCAGCCAAGATGCGGACAGTCACAACTATGGCTACACCTTC. It yields the protein CASSQDADSHNYGYTF. The J gene is TRBJ1-2, the V gene TRBV4-1; tentative D call: TRBD1 (6 bases). The CDR3 loop spans 16 amino acids. Per the germline V gene, CDR1 is MGHRA and CDR2 is YSYEKL. Trimming removed 0 bases at V and 2 bases at J, with 13 bases between.

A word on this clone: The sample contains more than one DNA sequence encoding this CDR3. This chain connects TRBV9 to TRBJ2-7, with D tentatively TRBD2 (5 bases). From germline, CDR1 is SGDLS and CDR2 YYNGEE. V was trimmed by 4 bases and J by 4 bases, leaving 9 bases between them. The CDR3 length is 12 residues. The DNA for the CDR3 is TGTGCCAGCAGCCCGGGCGGGTACGAGCAGTACTTC. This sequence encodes CASSPGGYEQYF.

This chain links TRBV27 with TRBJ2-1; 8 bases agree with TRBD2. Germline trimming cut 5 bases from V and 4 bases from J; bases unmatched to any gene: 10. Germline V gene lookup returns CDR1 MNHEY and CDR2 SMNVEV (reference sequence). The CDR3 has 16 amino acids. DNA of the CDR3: TGTGCCAGCAGTCCCCGGGGAGCGGGGGCTTACAATGAGCAGTTCTTC. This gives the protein CASSPRGAGAYNEQFF.